Shown below are 3 T cell receptor beta chains from a single sample sequenced in a study of T cells in Graves' hyperthyroidism and ophthalmopathy. Researchers took RNA transcripts and amplified the TCR beta CDR3 regions from them. The HTBI primer set drove a first-round RT-PCR of the TCR CDR3. TCRdb recomputed calls from the multiplex PCR reads with MiXCR, one row per CDR3 protein. The table lists 700,000 or so distinct CDR3 sequences, around 17% of them singletons, with roughly 8% in the top ten. The sequencing input was blood. These receptors were collected from a man younger than 35 with Graves' hyperthyroidism.

This clonotype turned up a few times. The V and J genes are TRBV28 and TRBJ1-2, with 8 bases matching TRBD1. Trimming at V came to 7 bases and at J to 7 bases, leaving 8 bases not matched to a gene. Per the germline V gene, CDR1 is MDHEN and CDR2 is SYDVKM. The CDR3 sequence is 13 residues long. The CDR3 DNA reads as TGTGCCAGCACCCAGGACAGGGCTCTTGGCTACACCTTC. It specifies CASTQDRALGYTF.

In its sample, this clonotype was seen a few times. This rearrangement joins TRBV19 to TRBJ1-2, with no clear D. CDR3 length: 14 residues. The germline CDR1 and CDR2 sequences are LNHDA and SQIVND (reference sequence). Deletions cut 7 bases from V and 4 bases from J, with 16 bases between. The CDR3 is CASNLSGITYGYTF. The CDR3, as DNA: TGTGCCAGTAACCTCTCCGGGATTACCTATGGCTACACCTTC. The whole variable domain, remainder taken from reference TRBV19 and TRBJ1-2, is DGGITQSPKYLFRKEGQNVTLSCEQNLNHDAMYWYRQDPGQGLRLIYYSQIVNDFQKGDIAEGYSVSREKKESFPLTVTSAQKNPTAFYLCASNLSGITYGYTFGSGTRLTVV.

The DNA of the CDR3 is TGTGCCTGGAGTGCAGGACAGGGTACCGGGTACTTC. Translating gives CAWSAGQGTGYF. V usage is TRBV30 and J usage is TRBJ2-4; 8 bases are a match to TRBD1. The CDR3 is 12 residues long. CDR1 and CDR2 (germline): GTSNPN, SVGIG (reference sequence). The junction had 8 bases not matched to a gene; V was cut back by 1 base and J by 15 bases.